This entry lists 7 T cell receptor beta chains sequenced from one sample in a study of cytomegalovirus exposure and HLA in healthy donors listed by TCRdb under 2017. Library method: the immunoSEQ multiplex PCR assay. This is the immuneACCESS table as TCRdb keeps it, with only in-frame sequences that have V and J called. A part of the clones is gone; compared with another copy, unresolved V genes explain less than half, and the rest is unexplained. Within this sample are roughly 130,000 clones, with approximately 85% of them counted one time only. The top ten clonotypes cover roughly 1.4% of the sample. The sample consisted of PBMCs. The source is a woman aged 25 to 39 in good health and CMV-seronegative.

This clone has more than one count but fewer than ten. The CDR3 here is CASSLVDRGLFF. The CDR3 bases are TGTGCCAGCAGTTTAGTGGATCGGGGACTGTTTTTT. J is TRBJ1-4 and V is TRBV28; D is unresolved. The CDR3 extends over 12 amino acids. Germline assignment: CDR1 MDHEN and CDR2 SYDVKM. Trimming left V 2 bases short and J 13 bases short, with 11 bases between.

The V call is TRBV28, the J call TRBJ1-2; no clear D. The length of the CDR3 is 14 residues. Germline lookup yields CDR1 MDHEN and CDR2 SYDVKM. Trimming left V 1 base short and J 2 bases short, with 8 bases between. Here the CDR3 DNA reads TGTGCCAGCAGTTTATTACAGAAAAACTATGGCTACACCTTC. This codes for CASSLLQKNYGYTF.

CDR3 residues: CASSSYGTSRNEQFF. For the CDR3, the DNA is TGTGCCAGCAGCTCTTACGGGACTAGCCGCAATGAGCAGTTCTTC. The chain links TRBV7-2 to TRBJ2-1, with 9 positions matching TRBD2. The CDR3 consists of 15 residues. CDR1 SGHTA and CDR2 FQGNSA come from the germline V gene. After removal of 4 bases from V and 6 bases from J, the junction contained 7 bases not matched to a gene.

This sequence joins TRBV5-1 and TRBJ2-7, with a weak D call TRBD1 (7 bases). Germline assignment: CDR1 SGHRS and CDR2 YFSETQ. V was pared by 4 bases and J by 5 bases, with 13 bases between. The CDR3 spans 13 residues. Here the CDR3 DNA reads TGCGCCAGCAGCACGACAGGGAGGCACGAGCAGTACTTC. Amino acid sequence: CASSTTGRHEQYF.

The chain links TRBV10-3 to TRBJ1-4; tentatively, D is TRBD1 (5 bases). The germline V and J ends were trimmed by 3 bases and 7 bases, with 12 bases remaining between them. There are 14 residues in the CDR3. CDR1 is ENHRY, CDR2 SYGVKD, per germline. CDR3 in amino acids: CAISESARVEKLFF. The DNA for the CDR3 is TGTGCCATCAGTGAATCAGCCAGGGTTGAAAAACTGTTTTTT.

The rearrangement links TRBV10-2 to TRBJ2-5; TRBD2 aligns across 7 bases. Germline CDR1 is WSHSY and CDR2 is SAAADI. The CDR3 is 14 residues long. With V trimmed by 3 bases and J by 4 bases, 5 bases remained unmatched. The CDR3 is CASSDKRGLETQYF. Written as DNA, the CDR3 is TGCGCCAGCAGTGATAAGCGGGGCTTAGAGACCCAGTACTTC.

The chain uses TRBV10-3 and TRBJ2-7, with D tentatively TRBD1 (5 bases). V lost 2 bases, J lost 1 base, and 12 bases lay in between. Germline V gives CDR1 ENHRY, CDR2 SYGVKD. This CDR3 comprises 15 residues. The CDR3 sequence is CAISENLGVSYEQYF. CDR3 DNA: TGTGCCATCAGTGAGAATCTAGGGGTTTCCTACGAGCAGTACTTC.